The clone carrying this TCR beta chain has only a few counts. Antigen: not known. The CDR3 has 13 residues. The V and J ends lost 1 base and 0 bases respectively, with 2 bases between them. Germline CDR1 KGHSH, CDR2 LQKENI. This record belongs to a study of early T cells in non-severe SARS-CoV-2 infection. Overall study context: Sequenced bulk RNA came from whole blood that was unsorted, and chains were unpaired. Study-wide results and limits: The VDJdb matching leaned toward anti-spike CD8 responses and overlooked private and CD4 specificities.

The library protocol tagged individual cDNA molecules with unique molecular identifiers. TCRdb reanalysed the 5' RACE reads using MiXCR and keeps one entry per CDR3 protein. The table has about 55,000 distinct CDR3 sequences, around 13% seen once. The chain has TRBV18 and TRBJ2-3; D gene unclear. The origin of this receptor is an adult who was a healthcare worker with PCR-confirmed SARS-CoV-2 infection or an uninfected control (not recorded which). Sequencing used whole blood. CDR3 bases: TGTGCCAGCTCACCACAAAGCACAGATACGCAGTATTTT. It codes for CASSPQSTDTQYF.